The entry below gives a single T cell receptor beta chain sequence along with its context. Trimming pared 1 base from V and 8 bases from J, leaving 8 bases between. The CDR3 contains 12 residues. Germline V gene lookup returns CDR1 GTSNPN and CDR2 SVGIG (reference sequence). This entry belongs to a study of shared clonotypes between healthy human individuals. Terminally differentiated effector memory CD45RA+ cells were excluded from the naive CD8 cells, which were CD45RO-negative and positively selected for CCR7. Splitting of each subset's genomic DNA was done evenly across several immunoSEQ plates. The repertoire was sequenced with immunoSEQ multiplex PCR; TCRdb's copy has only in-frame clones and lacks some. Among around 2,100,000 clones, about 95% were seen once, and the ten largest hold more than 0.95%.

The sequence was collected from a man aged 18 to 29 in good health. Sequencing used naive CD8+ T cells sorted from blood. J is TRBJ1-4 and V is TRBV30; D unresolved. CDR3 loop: CAWSGGSEKLFF. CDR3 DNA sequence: TGTGCCTGGAGTGGAGGGTCAGAAAAACTGTTTTTT.